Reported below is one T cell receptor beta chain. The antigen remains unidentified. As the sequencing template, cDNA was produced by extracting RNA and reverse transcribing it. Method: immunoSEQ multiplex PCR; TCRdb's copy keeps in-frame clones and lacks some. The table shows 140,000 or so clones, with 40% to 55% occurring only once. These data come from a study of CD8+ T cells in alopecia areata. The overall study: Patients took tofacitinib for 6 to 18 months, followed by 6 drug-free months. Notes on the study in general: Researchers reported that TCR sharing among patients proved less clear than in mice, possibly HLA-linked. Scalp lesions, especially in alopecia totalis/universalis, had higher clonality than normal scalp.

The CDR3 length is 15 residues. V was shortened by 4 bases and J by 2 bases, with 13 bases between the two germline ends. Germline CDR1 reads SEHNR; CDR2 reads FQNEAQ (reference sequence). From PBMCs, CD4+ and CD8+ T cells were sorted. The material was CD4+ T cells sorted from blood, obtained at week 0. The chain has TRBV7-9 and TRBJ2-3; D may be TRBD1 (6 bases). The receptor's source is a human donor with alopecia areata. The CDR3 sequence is CASSSQGQPTDTQYF. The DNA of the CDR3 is TGTGCCAGCAGCTCACAGGGACAACCCACAGATACGCAGTATTTT.